Listed below are T cell receptor beta chains from one sample, sequenced in a study of shared clonotypes between healthy human individuals. The repertoire was sequenced with immunoSEQ multiplex PCR; TCRdb's copy has only in-frame clones and lacks some. The sample has about 1.4 million clones, roughly 96% seen once. The sample consisted of naive CD4+ T cells sorted from blood. The receptors come from a young man in good health. Both conserved end residues are part of each CDR3. Fields, in order: D gene, clone size, V gene, J gene, CDR3 DNA, CDR3 protein. A D gene is named only where the DNA matches it firmly. Expanded clones get a size class; other rows say once, few or many, or leave the size out.

-	once	TRBV7-9	TRBJ2-3	TGTGCCAGCAGCTCGACAGACACAGATACGCAGTATTTT	CASSSTDTDTQYF
-	-	TRBV28	TRBJ2-2	TGTGCCAGCACCCCTCGGGGCGGTGGCACCGGGGAGCTGTTTTTT	CASTPRGGGTGELFF
-	-	TRBV9	TRBJ2-2	TGTGCCAGCAGCGTAGAGTACAGGGCCGGGGAGCTGTTTTTT	CASSVEYRAGELFF
-	-	TRBV29-1	TRBJ1-1	TGCAGCGTTTCATATGGGGCTTCTGAAGCTTTCTTT	CSVSYGASEAFF
-	-	TRBV28	TRBJ2-6	TGTGCCAGCAGTTCTTGGGAGACCGGGGCCAACGTCCTGACTTTC	CASSSWETGANVLTF
-	-	TRBV7-2	TRBJ1-3	TGTGCCAGCAGTCGAAACGGAGGAACTGGAAACACCATATATTTT	CASSRNGGTGNTIYF
TRBD1	-	TRBV14	TRBJ2-2	TGTGCCAGCAGCCGCTTGACAGGGTCCACCGGGGAGCTGTTTTTT	CASSRLTGSTGELFF
-	-	TRBV4-3	TRBJ2-2	TGCGCCAGCAGCCCCGCAGGTGCCGGGGAGCTGTTTTTT	CASSPAGAGELFF
TRBD2	-	TRBV5-1	TRBJ2-1	TGCGCCAGCAGCCCCGGGGGGGGAGCGTCCTACAATGAGCAGTTCTTC	CASSPGGGASYNEQFF
-	-	TRBV18	TRBJ2-5	TGTGCCAGCTCACCAGTTCTAGGGGGTGAGACCCAGTACTTC	CASSPVLGGETQYF
TRBD1	-	TRBV28	TRBJ1-4	TGTGCCACCCCGGACAGGGGTTCTGAAAAACTGTTTTTT	CATPDRGSEKLFF
TRBD2	-	TRBV27	TRBJ2-1	TGTGCCAGCAGTCACCTACGACCGGGACTAGCGGGAAATAGGGATGAGCAGTTCTTC	CASSHLRPGLAGNRDEQFF
-	-	TRBV9	TRBJ1-2	TGTGCCAGCAGCGTAGTCCCTAACTATGGCTACACCTTC	CASSVVPNYGYTF
TRBD1	-	TRBV19	TRBJ1-2	TGTGCCAGTAGTCCAGGGGGCGAACGATATGGCTACACCTTC	CASSPGGERYGYTF
-	-	TRBV6-5	TRBJ2-2	TGTGCCACCCATAGGGGGGGGCTCGGCACCGGGGAGCTGTTTTTT	CATHRGGLGTGELFF
-	-	TRBV5-4	TRBJ2-3	TGTGCCAGCAGCGGGACGGGGTACAGCACAGATACGCAGTATTTT	CASSGTGYSTDTQYF
TRBD2	-	TRBV5-1	TRBJ2-7	TGCGCCAGCAGCAAGCGGGAGGGCGGCTACGAGCAGTACTTC	CASSKREGGYEQYF
TRBD2	-	TRBV5-1	TRBJ2-1	TGCGCCAGCAGCGCGGGACTAGCGGGAGGAAATGAGCAGTTCTTC	CASSAGLAGGNEQFF
TRBD2	-	TRBV27	TRBJ2-1	TGTGCCAGCAGTCGTAGCGGGGGAAAAGCGGGCTATGAGCAGTTCTTC	CASSRSGGKAGYEQFF
TRBD2	-	TRBV5-4	TRBJ2-3	TGTGCCAGCAGCGTTATGGGACTAGGGATCACAGATACGCAGTATTTT	CASSVMGLGITDTQYF